The rows below give T cell receptor beta chains drawn from one sample of a study of blood T cell repertoires in COVID-19. The repertoire was sequenced with immunoSEQ multiplex PCR; TCRdb's copy has only in-frame clones and lacks some. Of some 140,000 clones listed, more than 60% are singletons. The sequenced material came from peripheral blood. These receptor sequences come from an older man with acute or convalescent COVID-19. Both conserved end residues are part of each CDR3. A D gene is named only where the DNA matches it firmly. Where a row states a size, it is once, few, many or the class of an expanded clone; other rows omit it.

J,V,size,D,CDR3,DNA
TRBJ2-5,TRBV2,NA,NA,CASTAGQETQYF,TGTGCCAGCACCGCAGGGCAAGAGACCCAGTACTTC
TRBJ2-2,TRBV28,NA,TRBD2,CASRHTRGGRNTGELFF,TGTGCCAGCAGACACACTCGCGGGGGTAGGAACACCGGGGAGCTGTTTTTT
TRBJ1-2,TRBV28,NA,NA,CASSLLALQQGNGYTF,TGTGCCAGCAGTTTATTGGCCCTCCAACAGGGCAATGGCTACACCTTC
TRBJ2-5,TRBV10-3,NA,TRBD2,CAISDGLAQETQYF,TGTGCCATCAGTGACGGACTAGCACAAGAGACCCAGTACTTC
TRBJ1-2,TRBV7-3,NA,NA,CASSLSGGTSGYTF,TGTGCCAGCAGCTTAAGTGGGGGGACCAGTGGCTACACCTTC
TRBJ2-3,TRBV3-1/TRBV3-2,NA,TRBD2,CASRQSGGKDTQYF,TGTGCCAGCAGGCAAAGCGGGGGAAAAGATACGCAGTATTTT
TRBJ1-1,TRBV6-6,NA,NA,CASSPARRDSNTEAFF,TGTGCCAGCAGCCCTGCCCGGAGGGACTCTAACACTGAAGCTTTCTTT
TRBJ2-2,TRBV6-6,NA,TRBD1,CASSSAGGVTGELFF,TGTGCCAGCAGTTCTGCAGGGGGCGTCACCGGGGAGCTGTTTTTT
TRBJ1-5,TRBV6-5,NA,NA,CASGEQHNQPQHF,TGTGCCAGCGGGGAGCAGCACAATCAGCCCCAGCATTTT
TRBJ1-6,TRBV4-1,NA,TRBD1,CASSQATGEWYPLHF,TGCGCCAGCAGCCAAGCAACAGGGGAGTGGTATCCCCTCCACTTT
TRBJ2-4,TRBV4-3,NA,NA,CASSQEGAGAKNIQYF,TGCGCCAGCAGCCAAGAGGGGGCCGGCGCCAAAAACATTCAGTACTTC
TRBJ2-7,TRBV5-1,NA,TRBD1,CASSSTSDRAVTEQYF,TGCGCCAGCAGCTCGACCAGCGACAGGGCTGTCACCGAGCAGTACTTC
TRBJ1-3,TRBV2,few,NA,CASSVQSGNTIYF,TGTGCCAGCAGCGTCCAGTCCGGAAACACCATATATTTT
TRBJ2-1,TRBV9,NA,TRBD1,CASSYEGGRYNEQFF,TGTGCCAGCAGTTATGAAGGGGGCCGTTACAATGAGCAGTTCTTC
TRBJ2-2,TRBV24-1,NA,NA,CATSDSEGRPHTGELFF,TGTGCCACCAGTGATTCCGAGGGCCGGCCCCACACCGGGGAGCTGTTTTTT
TRBJ1-5,TRBV19,few,NA,CASSILAGEHQPQHF,TGTGCCAGTAGTATTCTAGCAGGGGAGCATCAGCCCCAGCATTTT
TRBJ2-2,TRBV3-1/TRBV3-2,NA,NA,CASSQIVTGELFF,TGTGCCAGCAGCCAAATAGTAACCGGGGAGCTGTTTTTT
TRBJ1-3,TRBV9,few,TRBD1,CASSKGGTGGRGNTIYF,TGTGCCAGCAGCAAAGGGGGAACAGGGGGACGAGGGAACACCATATATTTT
TRBJ1-1,TRBV11-3,NA,TRBD1,CASSLDGTGGTEAFF,TGTGCCAGCAGCTTAGATGGGACAGGGGGCACTGAAGCTTTCTTT
TRBJ2-5,TRBV27,NA,TRBD2,CASSLVAGQEETQYF,TGTGCCAGCAGTTTGGTAGCGGGGCAGGAAGAGACCCAGTACTTC
TRBJ1-4,TRBV5-8,NA,TRBD1,CASSLSTGTGYNEKLFF,TGTGCCAGCAGCTTGTCCACCGGGACAGGATATAATGAAAAACTGTTTTTT
TRBJ2-7,TRBV2,few,NA,CASSQQRSYEQYF,TGTGCCAGCAGTCAACAGAGATCCTACGAGCAGTACTTC
TRBJ2-3,TRBV28,once,NA,CASSSFRAAYAGDTQYF,TGTGCCAGCAGTTCCTTTAGGGCTGCCTATGCGGGGGATACGCAGTATTTT
TRBJ1-1,TRBV7-9,NA,TRBD1,CASSLARTGGIHTEAFF,TGTGCCAGCAGCTTAGCTCGAACAGGGGGCATTCACACTGAAGCTTTCTTT
TRBJ2-7,TRBV7-2,NA,TRBD1,CASSLASGQYEQYF,TGTGCCAGCAGCTTAGCTTCGGGACAGTACGAGCAGTACTTC
TRBJ2-5,TRBV4-2,NA,TRBD2,CASSHIYAGGPDQETQYF,TGTGCCAGCAGCCATATTTATGCGGGGGGGCCCGACCAAGAGACCCAGTACTTC
TRBJ1-2,TRBV24-1,NA,TRBD1,CATSAPTGTGDYGYTF,TGTGCCACCAGTGCCCCTACCGGGACAGGTGACTATGGCTACACCTTC
TRBJ1-5,TRBV5-1,NA,NA,CASSLTGQGNQPQHF,TGCGCCAGCAGCTTGACCGGGCAGGGAAACCAGCCCCAGCATTTT
TRBJ1-4,TRBV24-1,NA,TRBD1,CATSDPPGTESNEKLFF,TGTGCCACCAGTGATCCCCCCGGGACAGAGTCTAATGAAAAACTGTTTTTT
TRBJ1-5,TRBV27,NA,NA,CASSPQGNQPQHF,TGTGCCAGCAGTCCTCAGGGAAATCAGCCCCAGCATTTT
TRBJ1-6,TRBV7-2,few,TRBD1,CASSTALTRQGAFSPLHF,TGTGCCAGCAGCACAGCGCTTACCCGACAGGGGGCGTTTTCACCCCTCCACTTT
TRBJ1-1,TRBV5-1,NA,NA,CASSQGYTEAFF,TGCGCCAGCAGTCAGGGATACACTGAAGCTTTCTTT
TRBJ2-3,TRBV7-2,NA,TRBD2,CASSLVSGGTDTQYF,TGTGCCAGCAGCTTAGTGAGCGGGGGCACAGATACGCAGTATTTT
TRBJ1-1,TRBV5-1,NA,NA,CASSRGPGGTEAFF,TGCGCCAGCAGCCGGGGCCCGGGAGGTACTGAAGCTTTCTTT
TRBJ1-6,TRBV6-4,NA,NA,CASEPGHNSPLHF,TGTGCCAGCGAGCCGGGACACAATTCACCCCTCCACTTT
TRBJ2-7,TRBV11-2,few,NA,CASTPGVTVAFYEQYF,TGTGCCAGCACCCCGGGGGTGACAGTTGCTTTCTACGAGCAGTACTTC
TRBJ2-2,TRBV11-1,NA,NA,CASSFSQGGTGELFF,TGTGCCAGCAGCTTTAGTCAGGGCGGCACCGGGGAGCTGTTTTTT
TRBJ1-2,TRBV29-1,NA,TRBD1,CSVEGPPGQESIGYTF,TGCAGCGTTGAAGGGCCTCCGGGACAGGAATCTATTGGCTACACCTTC
TRBJ2-1,TRBV7-2,once,NA,CASSLGAVEQFF,TGTGCCAGCAGCTTAGGGGCTGTTGAGCAGTTCTTC
TRBJ1-2,TRBV5-8,NA,NA,CASSLGRNYGYTF,TGTGCCAGCAGCTTGGGCAGAAACTATGGCTACACCTTC
TRBJ1-3,TRBV6-5,many,TRBD1,CASSYSRDSGNTIYF,TGTGCCAGCAGTTACTCGAGGGACAGTGGAAACACCATATATTTT
TRBJ2-3,TRBV5-1,NA,TRBD1,CASSSNGQASTDTQYF,TGCGCCAGCAGCTCAAACGGACAGGCTAGCACAGATACGCAGTATTTT
TRBJ2-2,TRBV11-3,many,TRBD2,CASSDGGLNTGELFF,TGTGCCAGCAGCGACGGGGGGTTGAACACCGGGGAGCTGTTTTTT
TRBJ1-2,TRBV27,NA,NA,CASSRTGRYGYTF,TGTGCCAGCAGTCGTACAGGCCGCTATGGCTACACCTTC
TRBJ1-4,TRBV10-3,NA,NA,CAISESDRQGKTNEKLFF,TGTGCCATCAGTGAGTCGGATCGGCAGGGGAAAACTAATGAAAAACTGTTTTTT
TRBJ1-2,TRBV5-1,NA,TRBD1,CASSASGTGGNYGYTF,TGCGCCAGCAGCGCGTCCGGGACAGGGGGGAACTATGGCTACACCTTC
TRBJ1-1,TRBV6-6,NA,TRBD1,CASSRTGQGYTEAFF,TGTGCCAGCAGTAGAACCGGACAGGGGTACACTGAAGCTTTCTTT
TRBJ1-1,TRBV18,NA,NA,CASSPTGGMNTEAFF,TGTGCCAGCTCACCGACCGGGGGGATGAACACTGAAGCTTTCTTT
TRBJ1-6,TRBV28,NA,NA,CASSLREYSPLHF,TGTGCCAGCAGTTTACGGGAGTATTCACCCCTCCACTTT